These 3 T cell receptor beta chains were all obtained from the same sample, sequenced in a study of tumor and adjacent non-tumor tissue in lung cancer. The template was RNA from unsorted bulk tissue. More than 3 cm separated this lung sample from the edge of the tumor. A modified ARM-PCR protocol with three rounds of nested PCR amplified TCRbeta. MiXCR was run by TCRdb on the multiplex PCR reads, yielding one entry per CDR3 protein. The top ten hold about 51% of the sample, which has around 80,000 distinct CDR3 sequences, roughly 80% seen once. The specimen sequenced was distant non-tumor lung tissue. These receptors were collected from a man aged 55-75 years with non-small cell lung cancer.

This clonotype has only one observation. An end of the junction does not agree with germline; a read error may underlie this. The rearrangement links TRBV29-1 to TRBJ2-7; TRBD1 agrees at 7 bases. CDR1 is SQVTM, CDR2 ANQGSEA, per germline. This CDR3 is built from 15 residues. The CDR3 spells CSVDRDRVLAHELYF. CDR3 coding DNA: TGCAGCGTTGACCGGGACAGAGTTTTAGCCCACGAGCTGTACTTC.

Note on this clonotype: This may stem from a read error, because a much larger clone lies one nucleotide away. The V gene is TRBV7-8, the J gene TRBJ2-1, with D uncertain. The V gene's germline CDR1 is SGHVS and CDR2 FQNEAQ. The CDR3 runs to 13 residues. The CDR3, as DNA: TGTGCCAGCAGCTTACCCCTTAGCAATGATCAGTTCTTC. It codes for CASSLPLSNDQFF. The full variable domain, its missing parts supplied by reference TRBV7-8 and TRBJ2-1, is GAGVSQSPRYKVAKRGQDVALRCDPISGHVSLFWYQQALGQGPEFLTYFQNEAQLDKSGLPSDRFFAERPEGSVSTLKIQRTQQEDSAVYLCASSLPLSNDQFFGPGTRLTVL.

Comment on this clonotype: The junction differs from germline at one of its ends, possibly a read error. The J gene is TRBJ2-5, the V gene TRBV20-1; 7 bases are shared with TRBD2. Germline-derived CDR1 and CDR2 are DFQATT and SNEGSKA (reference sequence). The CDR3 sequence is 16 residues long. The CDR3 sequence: CSAKGEGSGQQEIQYF. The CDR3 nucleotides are TGCAGTGCTAAAGGGGAGGGTAGCGGGCAGCAAGAGATCCAGTACTTC.